Detailed here is one TCR beta chain. Its specific antigen is unknown. Base-call qualities are not available, and no considerably larger clone is one nucleotide away. The data derive from a study of blood T cell repertoires in COVID-19 (dated by TCRdb to the early 2020s). As for the study more broadly: Samples from collaborators originated in the United States, Italy and Spain and spanned both the acute and convalescent phases of COVID-19. The prospective study material was composed of cDNA or gDNA derived from T cells, B-cell-depleted T cells, or PBMCs. Subjects who had been exposed to COVID-19, were actively infected with it, or had recovered from it provided the deeply sampled blood TCRbeta repertoires that made up the dataset. A freely available public database, intended as a resource for researchers studying the immune response to SARS-CoV-2, is where the repertoires were released. Samples came from the ongoing ImmuneRACE study (first 160 participants) plus 1,254 subjects from 6 global collaborators. Nearly every sample came with metadata listing a de-identified subject ID, COVID-19 status, age in years and sex. Where HLA class I and class II types were available, the types were taken from metadata supplied by the sample provider, not from assay-based typing.

The immunoSEQ Assay, a bias-controlled multiplex PCR, was used to amplify TCRbeta CDR3 regions from genomic DNA. From the authors' description of their analysis: The number of nucleated cells in each sample was estimated by amplification of reference gene primers within the assay. Sequence reads were collapsed and filtered to measure the absolute abundance of every unique TCRbeta CDR3 rearrangement. For each sample, productive Simpson clonality was calculated as the square root of Simpson's diversity index over productive rearrangements. The table comes from immuneACCESS by way of TCRdb, which keeps in-frame sequences with V and J called. Part of the clones is missing from these tables; in studies checked, under half for an unresolved V gene and the rest for unknown reasons. V and J calls plus clone size are reproduced from that table; the DNA served to infer D and trimming. A total of under 75,000 clones appear in this sample, around 80% of them only once. More than 15% of the sample is held by the ten biggest clonotypes.

The collaborating institutions used their own protocols to collect whole blood in K2EDTA tubes. For TCRbeta analysis, collaborators shipped samples in one of three forms: frozen whole blood, isolated PBMCs, or DNA extracted from either of those sample types. The CDR3 goes from the cysteine to the phenylalanine over 15 residues. CDR3 DNA is the only sequence kept; it has 45 bases, read in frame from the first base. Based on the germline V gene (reference sequence), the CDR1 and CDR2 sequences are SGHAT and FQDESV. V is pruned by 5 bases and J by 6 bases, leaving 6 bases of the junction without a gene match. Beyond this particular receptor, the publication reports: The amount of clinical and demographic metadata varied by source and participant and was provided uncurated.

Source material: peripheral blood. The rearrangement joined TRBV11-1 to TRBJ2-1; the junction holds 11 bases that match TRBD2. The sequence came from a man older than 75 with acute or convalescent COVID-19. The encoded CDR3 is CASSPLAGDGNEQFF. In nucleotides, the sequence is TGTGCCAGCAGCCCACTAGCGGGAGACGGCAATGAGCAGTTCTTC.